This TCR beta chain emerged from a study of patients and donors after allogeneic stem cell transplantation (dated by TCRdb to about 2020). This clonotype was counted at least ten times. There is no known antigen for this receptor. Per-base quality was not reported, and no clone a single base away is much larger than it. The library came from RT-PCR. TCRdb names NextSeq 550 as the instrument used. TCRdb redid the processing of the public reads, applying fastp at Q25 and MiXCR, and retained in-frame beta chains. Identical CDR3 proteins give one entry, which carries the most common genes and DNA. The sample includes hundreds of thousands of distinct CDR3 sequences, with 16% observed a single time. The ten largest make up roughly 7% of the sample. CDR1 and CDR2 are drawn from the germline V gene: MGHRA, YSYEKL. Reading from cysteine to phenylalanine, the CDR3 counts 15 amino acids. The CDR3 DNA has 45 bases and is translated from base 1. V is clipped by 1 base and J by 7 bases, and the sequence between their germline boundaries is 13 bases long.

Specimen: blood, either unsorted or a sorted T cell fraction (not recorded which). This chain joins TRBV4-1 to TRBJ1-4; TRBD1 could be the D gene, as 5 bases match. The clonotype comes from a human donor who was either an allogeneic HSCT recipient or a stem cell or donor lymphocyte infusion donor (not recorded which). It is not recorded whose cells these are; they may come from a transplant donor. The CDR3 region has the sequence CASSQAAGRGEKLFF. The nucleotide sequence is given as TGCGCCAGCAGCCAAGCGGCAGGGAGAGGTGAAAAACTGTTTTTT.